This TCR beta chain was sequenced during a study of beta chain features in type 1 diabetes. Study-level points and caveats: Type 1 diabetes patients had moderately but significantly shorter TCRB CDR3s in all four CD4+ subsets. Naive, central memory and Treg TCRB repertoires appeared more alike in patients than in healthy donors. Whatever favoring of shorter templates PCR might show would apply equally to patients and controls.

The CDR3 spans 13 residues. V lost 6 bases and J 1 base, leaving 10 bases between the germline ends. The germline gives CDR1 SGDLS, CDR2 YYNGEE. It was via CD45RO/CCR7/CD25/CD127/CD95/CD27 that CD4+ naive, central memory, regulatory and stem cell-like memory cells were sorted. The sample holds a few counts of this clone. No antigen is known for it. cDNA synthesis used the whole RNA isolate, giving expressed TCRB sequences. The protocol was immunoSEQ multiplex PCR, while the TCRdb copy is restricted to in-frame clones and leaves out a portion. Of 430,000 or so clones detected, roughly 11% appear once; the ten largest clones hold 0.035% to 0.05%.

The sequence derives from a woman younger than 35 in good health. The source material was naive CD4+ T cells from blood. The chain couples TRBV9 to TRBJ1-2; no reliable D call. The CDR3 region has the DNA TGTGCCAGCACAGACGCACTTAACTATGGCTACACCTTC. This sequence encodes CASTDALNYGYTF.